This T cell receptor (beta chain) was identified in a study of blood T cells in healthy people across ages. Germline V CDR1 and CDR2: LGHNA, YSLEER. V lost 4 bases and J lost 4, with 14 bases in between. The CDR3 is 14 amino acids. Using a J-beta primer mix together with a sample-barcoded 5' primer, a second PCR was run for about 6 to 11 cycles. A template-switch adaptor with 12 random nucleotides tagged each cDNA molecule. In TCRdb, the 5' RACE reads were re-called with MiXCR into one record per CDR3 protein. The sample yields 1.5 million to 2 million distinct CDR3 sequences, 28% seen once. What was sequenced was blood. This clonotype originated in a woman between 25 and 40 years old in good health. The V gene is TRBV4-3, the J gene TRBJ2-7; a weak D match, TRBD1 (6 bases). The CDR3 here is CASSLDSQTYEQYF. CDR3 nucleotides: TGCGCCAGCAGCCTGGACAGCCAGACGTACGAGCAGTACTTC.